Shown below are 29 T cell receptor beta chains from a single sample sequenced in a study of T cells in Graves' hyperthyroidism and ophthalmopathy. Regions amplified from RNA transcripts were the TCR beta CDR3 regions. TCR CDR3 regions were first amplified by RT-PCR with HTBI primers. MiXCR, run by TCRdb on the multiplex PCR reads, gives a single entry per CDR3 protein. The sample records around 760,000 distinct CDR3 sequences, roughly a third being singletons. Sequencing input: blood. These receptors originate from a woman aged 40 to 49 with Graves' hyperthyroidism.

A note on this clonotype: A single base separates this from a much larger clone, so it may be a read error. The rearrangement links TRBV29-1 to TRBJ2-5; no clear D gene. Germline CDR1 is SQVTM and CDR2 is ANQGSEA. The CDR3 has 13 amino acids. The CDR3 DNA sequence: TGCAGCGTTGAAGGAGACACCCCAGAGACCCGGTACTTC. Translated: CSVEGDTPETRYF.

This clonotype appeared many times. The CDR3, as DNA: TGCGCCAGCAGCCTCGGAGGGGGCAAGGACACCATATATTTT. Protein: CASSLGGGKDTIYF. The genes are TRBV4-3 and TRBJ1-3, with 7 bases matching TRBD1. From germline, CDR1 is LGHNA and CDR2 YSLEER. The length of the CDR3 is 14 residues. The V segment lost 4 bases and the J segment 8 bases; nucleotides outside the gene matches: 8.

The rearrangement joins TRBV19 to TRBJ1-2; 7 nucleotides agree with TRBD1. V trimming: 7 bases; J trimming: 8 bases; junction bases outside the gene matches: 10. The length of the CDR3 is 13 residues. CDR1 LNHDA and CDR2 SQIVND come from the germline V gene (reference sequence). The CDR3 DNA reads TGTGCCAGTAACCAGGGGGACGGCTCCGGCTACACCTTC. It yields the protein CASNQGDGSGYTF. The entire variable domain, with the rest obtained from reference TRBV19 and TRBJ1-2, is as follows: DGGITQSPKYLFRKEGQNVTLSCEQNLNHDAMYWYRQDPGQGLRLIYYSQIVNDFQKGDIAEGYSVSREKKESFPLTVTSAQKNPTAFYLCASNQGDGSGYTFGSGTRLTVV.

This clonotype was seen at least ten times. The chain employs TRBV19 and TRBJ1-2; D ambiguous. From germline, CDR1 is LNHDA and CDR2 SQIVND (reference sequence). The V gene lost 0 bases and the J gene lost 8 bases, with 19 bases spanning the gap. This CDR3 region has 16 residues. The DNA for the CDR3 is TGTGCCAGTAGTATAGATCTGGGCCGATCGTGGATGGGCTACACCTTC. The encoded protein is CASSIDLGRSWMGYTF.

This clonotype came up a few times. The chain uses TRBV18 and TRBJ2-5; the match to TRBD1 covers 9 bases. The CDR3 runs 16 residues. Losses at the gene ends were 5 bases for V and 4 bases for J; bases not matched to a gene: 11. Germline V gene lookup returns CDR1 KGHSH and CDR2 LQKENI. Here the CDR3 DNA reads TGTGCCAGCTCATCCGACAGGGGGGGACAAAGAGAGACCCAGTACTTC. Translated: CASSSDRGGQRETQYF.

This clonotype was detected once. In DNA form, the CDR3 reads TGTGCCAGCAGCCAGAGTACAACTAACTATGGCTACACCTTC. This sequence encodes CASSQSTTNYGYTF. The chain employs TRBV9 and TRBJ1-2; no firm D call. The V and J ends lost 4 bases and 0 bases respectively, with 10 bases between them. Germline V gives CDR1 SGDLS, CDR2 YYNGEE. This CDR3 region has 14 residues.

This clonotype was observed a handful of times. This chain links TRBV20-1 with TRBJ2-5; 8 positions agree with TRBD1. V shed 6 bases and J 5 bases; nucleotides not matched to a gene: 14. The CDR3 covers 15 residues. Per germline, CDR1 DFQATT and CDR2 SNEGSKA (reference sequence). The CDR3 loop is CSAIWQGASTETQYF. The CDR3 region has the DNA TGCAGTGCCATTTGGCAGGGGGCATCTACGGAGACCCAGTACTTC.

V gene TRBV27 combines with J gene TRBJ1-5; D is unresolved. V was clipped by 6 bases and J by 3 bases, with 9 bases between them. Germline CDR1 reads MNHEY; CDR2 reads SMNVEV (reference sequence). The CDR3 spans 13 residues. The CDR3 region is CASSPIPNQPQHF. CDR3 sequence (DNA): TGTGCCAGCAGCCCAATACCCAATCAGCCCCAGCATTTT.

The chain carries TRBV10-3 and TRBJ1-6, with no clear D. Germline V gives CDR1 ENHRY, CDR2 SYGVKD. The CDR3 runs to 10 residues. V lost 0 bases and J lost 14, with 2 bases in between. The CDR3 nucleotides read TGTGCCATCAGTGAGTCGACCCTCCACTTT. It is translated as CAISESTLHF.

The chain couples TRBV25-1 to TRBJ1-6, with 9 bases identical to TRBD1. This CDR3 contains 17 residues. The germline CDR1 and CDR2 sequences are MGHDK and SYGVNS. Trimming took 6 bases from V and 1 from J; bases not matched to a gene: 7. The CDR3 DNA reads TGTGCCAGCAGCGGCTGGACAGGGGTTTCCTATAATTCACCCCTCCACTTT. Encoded protein: CASSGWTGVSYNSPLHF.

The V call is TRBV6-5, the J call TRBJ2-6; a possible D gene is TRBD1 (5 bases). Per the germline V gene, CDR1 is MNHEY and CDR2 is SVGAGI. Trimming removed 2 bases at V and 4 bases at J, with 9 bases between. The CDR3 totals 15 residues. The CDR3: CASSYGAPGANVLTF. For the CDR3, the DNA is TGTGCCAGCAGTTACGGGGCCCCCGGGGCCAACGTCCTGACTTTC.

V is TRBV7-9 and J is TRBJ2-2; a weak D match, TRBD2 (6 bases). The V gene's germline CDR1 is SEHNR and CDR2 FQNEAQ (reference sequence). The CDR3 length is 14 residues. V was cut by 6 bases and J by 3 bases, with 11 bases left in between. In nucleotides, the CDR3 is TGTGCCAGCAGAACGGGACTTTACACCGGGGAGCTGTTTTTT. As protein: CASRTGLYTGELFF.

A remark on this clonotype: With a much larger clone just one base away, this may be a read error. The chain carries TRBV7-2 and TRBJ1-1; D unresolved. Germline V gene lookup returns CDR1 SGHTA and CDR2 FQGNSA. The CDR3 covers 16 residues. CDR3 residues: CASRTTVGWTNTEASF. In DNA form, the CDR3 reads TGTGCCAGCAGGACCACAGTAGGGTGGACGAACACTGAAGCTTCCTTT.

This clonotype came up a few times. The V and J genes are TRBV27 and TRBJ1-5; D may be TRBD1 (6 bases). V lost 5 bases and J 1 base, leaving 12 bases between the germline ends. The CDR3 is 15 amino acids. Germline CDR1 is MNHEY and CDR2 is SMNVEV (reference sequence). The CDR3 reads CASSPGQRSNQPQHF. Written as DNA, the CDR3 is TGTGCCAGCAGTCCTGGACAGAGGAGCAATCAGCCCCAGCATTTT.

Many counts were recorded for this clonotype. The V gene is TRBV20-1, the J gene TRBJ1-5, with D hard to call. The germline gives CDR1 DFQATT, CDR2 SNEGSKA (reference sequence). V lost 3 bases and J 3 bases, leaving 6 bases between the germline ends. This CDR3 spans 12 amino acids. The CDR3 DNA reads TGCAGTGCTAGCCGGTACAATCAGCCCCAGCATTTT. Protein product: CSASRYNQPQHF.

The chain combines TRBV7-2 with TRBJ1-2; D unresolved. The germline V gene has CDR1 SGHTA and CDR2 FQGNSA. The CDR3 totals 13 residues. The V and J ends lost 5 bases and 5 bases respectively, with 12 bases between them. The CDR3 here is CASSHLPAYGYTF. In DNA, the CDR3 is TGTGCCAGCAGCCACCTTCCCGCGTATGGCTACACCTTC.

This clonotype was seen a handful of times. The chain has TRBV20-1 and TRBJ2-7, with 9 positions matching TRBD2. Per germline, CDR1 DFQATT and CDR2 SNEGSKA (reference sequence). CDR3 length: 17 residues. Germline trimming cut 0 bases from V and 2 bases from J; bases unmatched to any gene: 11. CDR3 in amino acids: CSARDPFGRGGPYEQYF. The CDR3 DNA is TGCAGTGCTAGAGACCCATTTGGGCGGGGGGGCCCCTACGAGCAGTACTTC.

The V gene is TRBV4-1, the J gene TRBJ1-5; the D is unclear. This CDR3 region has 14 residues. Germline assignment: CDR1 MGHRA and CDR2 YSYEKL. The ends were cut back, 1 base at V and 3 bases at J, with 7 bases in the middle. CDR3 coding DNA: TGCGCCAGCAGCCAAGTTGGGCCCAATCAGCCCCAGCATTTT. Protein product: CASSQVGPNQPQHF.

This clonotype has at least ten counts. This rearrangement joins TRBV11-2 to TRBJ2-5; no firm D call. V was cut by 5 bases and J by 3 bases, with 7 bases left in between. The CDR3 extends over 12 amino acids. Germline V gene lookup returns CDR1 SGHAT and CDR2 FQNNGV. The DNA for the CDR3 is TGTGCCAGCAGCCTCATGAAAGAGACCCAGTACTTC. Amino acids: CASSLMKETQYF.

This clonotype was counted a few times. The chain carries TRBV28 and TRBJ2-5, with 7 nucleotides matching TRBD2. V lost 5 bases, J lost 6 bases, and 12 bases stayed unmatched. The CDR3 loop spans 15 amino acids. Per the germline V gene, CDR1 is MDHEN and CDR2 is SYDVKM. This CDR3 reads CASSPDGRRGQTQYF. In DNA form, the CDR3 reads TGTGCCAGCAGTCCAGACGGGAGGCGGGGACAGACCCAGTACTTC.

This clonotype was counted ten times or more. The chain combines TRBV7-2 with TRBJ1-2, with TRBD1 identical over 7 bases. The V segment lost 2 bases and the J segment 7 bases; nucleotides outside the gene matches: 10. There are 15 residues in the CDR3. CDR1 SGHTA and CDR2 FQGNSA come from the germline V gene. The chain's CDR3 is CASSLSGQPWGGYTF. The CDR3 nucleotides read TGTGCCAGCAGCTTATCGGGACAGCCCTGGGGTGGCTACACCTTC.

Here the CDR3 reads CASSLPESTREQYF. CDR3 DNA: TGTGCCAGCAGTCTCCCAGAATCAACTCGGGAGCAGTACTTC. The genes are TRBV2 and TRBJ2-7; D not resolved. Trimming cost V 5 bases and J 7 bases, with 18 bases left between them. Per germline, CDR1 SNHLY and CDR2 FYNNEI. The CDR3 covers 14 residues.

About this clonotype itself: Germline and junction disagree at one end, which may indicate a read error. J is TRBJ1-4 and V is TRBV6-5; 7 nucleotides align to TRBD1. The CDR3 contains 17 residues. The germline V gene has CDR1 MNHEY and CDR2 SVGAGI. CDR3 loop: CASSRRTGWATNEKLLF. The CDR3 DNA reads TGTGCCAGCAGTCGACGGACAGGTTGGGCAACTAATGAAAAACTGCTTTTT.

This rearrangement joins TRBV14 to TRBJ1-2, with D unclear. Per germline, CDR1 SGHDN and CDR2 FVKESK. V was shortened by 1 base and J by 8 bases, with 5 bases between the two germline ends. The CDR3 has 11 amino acids. As DNA, the CDR3 is TGTGCCAGCAGCCAAGTGGGGGGCTACACCTTC. It codes for CASSQVGGYTF.

This clonotype was seen a handful of times. This rearrangement joins TRBV7-2 to TRBJ1-6, with D hard to call. Germline V gene sequence: CDR1 SGHTA, CDR2 FQGNSA. There are 15 residues in the CDR3. Trimming pared 5 bases from V and 7 bases from J, leaving 15 bases between. The CDR3 nucleotides are TGTGCCAGCAGCCCAGTCGGGGTCCTGAATTCACCCCTCCACTTT. The encoded protein is CASSPVGVLNSPLHF.

In its sample, this clonotype was seen many times. This chain connects TRBV25-1 to TRBJ2-7; D is perhaps TRBD2 (6 bases). V gave up 1 base and J gave up 4 bases, with 20 bases separating them. From germline, CDR1 is MGHDK and CDR2 SYGVNS. CDR3 size: 17 residues. CDR3 residues: CASSESGGVKGQYEQYF. Written as DNA, the CDR3 is TGTGCCAGCAGTGAATCCGGGGGAGTCAAGGGCCAATACGAGCAGTACTTC.

This clonotype was counted at least ten times. This sequence joins TRBV27 and TRBJ1-5; TRBD1 might be the D (5 bases). Germline CDR1 MNHEY, CDR2 SMNVEV (reference sequence). Deletions cut 3 bases from V and 5 bases from J, with 8 bases between. The CDR3 contains 13 residues. The CDR3 DNA follows: TGTGCCAGCAGTTTGACAGTGGATCAGCCCCAGCATTTT. Protein product: CASSLTVDQPQHF.

The CDR3 region is CASSQGGRYGYTF. Written as DNA, the CDR3 is TGTGCCAGCAGCCAGGGGGGACGCTATGGCTACACCTTC. The gene calls are TRBV7-2 and TRBJ1-2; 7 bases map to TRBD1. From germline, CDR1 is SGHTA and CDR2 FQGNSA. V gave up 5 bases and J gave up 4 bases; unmatched junction bases: 4. The CDR3 contains 13 residues.

This clonotype has ten or more counts. V is TRBV10-2 and J is TRBJ2-7, with 8 bases aligning to TRBD2. V was pared by 4 bases and J by 2 bases, with 13 bases of the junction left unmatched. The length of the CDR3 is 17 residues. CDR1 WSHSY and CDR2 SAAADI come from the germline V gene. In DNA form, the CDR3 reads TGCGCCAGCAGTGGGACCATTTTACTAGCGGACACCTACGAGCAGTACTTC. Protein product: CASSGTILLADTYEQYF.